This T cell receptor (beta chain) is drawn from a study of tumor-infiltrating lymphocytes in localized non-small cell lung cancer. Study-level information: The cohort mixed smokers and never-smokers, several histologies, and some post-neoadjuvant-chemotherapy samples. Broader study findings: Available tissue quantity limited TCR sequencing to a patient subset. Compared with uninvolved lung, tumors showed higher T cell infiltration by TCRbeta sequencing.

About this clone: As yet, its antigen is unknown. Different DNA sequences within this sample yield the same CDR3.

Profiled with immunoSEQ multiplex PCR; TCRdb holds only in-frame clones, not every one. The sample has 20,000 to 25,000 clones, approximately 59% seen once; the top ten hold 5% to 6%. The CDR3 is 13 amino acids. Deletions cut 2 bases from V and 5 bases from J, with 9 bases between. The germline gives CDR1 WNHNN, CDR2 SYGVQD (reference sequence). The chain is built from TRBV10-1 and TRBJ1-1; D is perhaps TRBD1 (6 bases). The receptor's source is a human donor with non-small cell lung cancer. The source material was lung tumor tissue. The CDR3 loop reads CASSEGRGTEAFF. The CDR3 coding sequence is TGCGCCAGCAGTGAGGGCAGGGGAACTGAAGCTTTCTTT.